These 25 T cell receptor beta chains originate from one sample sequenced in a study of blood T cells in healthy people across ages. Through a sample-barcoded 5' primer and a J-beta primer mix, a second PCR was run for roughly 6 to 11 cycles. Via MiXCR, TCRdb re-called the 5' RACE reads, giving one row per CDR3 protein. The table includes approximately 800,000 distinct CDR3 sequences, just over 55% detected once. Input material: blood. Every receptor here comes from a man aged 35 to 55 in good health.

This clonotype has just a few counts. This chain connects TRBV3-1 to TRBJ1-6; D is perhaps TRBD1 (5 bases). The germline V gene has CDR1 LGHDT and CDR2 YNNKEL (reference sequence). The V end was cut by 5 bases, the J end by 8 bases, with 10 bases between. The CDR3 totals 13 residues. The CDR3 reads CASSARDDSPLHF. The CDR3 coding sequence is TGTGCCAGCAGCGCTCGGGACGATTCACCCCTCCACTTT. Using reference TRBV3-1 and TRBJ1-6 for the parts outside the CDR3, the full variable domain is DTAVSQTPKYLVTQMGNDKSIKCEQNLGHDTMYWYKQDSKKFLKIMFSYNNKELIINETVPNRFSPKSPDKAHLNLHINSLELGDSAVYFCASSARDDSPLHFGNGTRLTVT.

A word on this clonotype: With a much larger clone just one base away, this may be a read error. The chain uses TRBV2 and TRBJ2-7; D remains ambiguous. CDR1 SNHLY and CDR2 FYNNEI come from the germline V gene. CDR3 length: 13 residues. Written as DNA, the CDR3 is TGTGCCAACAGTGTCGGCTATAACAATGAGCAGTACTTC. This sequence encodes CANSVGYNNEQYF.

The rearrangement uses TRBV20-1 and TRBJ2-7; 10 bases align to TRBD2. This CDR3 is 14 amino acids long. V lost 4 bases to trimming and J lost 2 bases; unmatched junction nucleotides: 5. Germline assignment: CDR1 DFQATT and CDR2 SNEGSKA (reference sequence). The CDR3 sequence is CSAKTSGFTYEQYF. As DNA, the CDR3 is TGCAGTGCTAAGACTAGCGGGTTTACCTACGAGCAGTACTTC.

The chain is built from TRBV5-1 and TRBJ2-3, with 7 bases aligning to TRBD1. The CDR3 length is 14 residues. After removal of 0 bases from V and 5 bases from J, the junction contained 3 bases not matched to a gene. Germline assignment: CDR1 SGHRS and CDR2 YFSETQ. The CDR3 coding sequence is TGCGCCAGCAGCTTGGTTAGGGGGCGAGATACGCAGTATTTT. It specifies CASSLVRGRDTQYF. Full variable domain (remainder filled in from reference TRBV5-1 and TRBJ2-3): KAGVTQTPRYLIKTRGQQVTLSCSPISGHRSVSWYQQTPGQGLQFLFEYFSETQRNKGNFPGRFSGRQFSNSRSEMNVSTLELGDSALYLCASSLVRGRDTQYFGPGTRLTVL.

The gene calls are TRBV6-1 and TRBJ2-3; D is undetermined. This CDR3 spans 15 amino acids. The V gene's germline CDR1 is MNHNS and CDR2 SASEGT. Trimming left V 2 bases short and J 1 base short, with 10 bases between. CDR3 in amino acids: CASSETGGRTDTQYF. CDR3 DNA sequence: TGTGCCAGCAGTGAAACGGGCGGTCGCACAGATACGCAGTATTTT.

This clonotype was seen a handful of times. This rearrangement joins TRBV15 to TRBJ2-5; 10 positions agree with TRBD1. With V trimmed by 4 bases and J by 2 bases, 1 base remained unmatched. Germline CDR1 reads LNHNV; CDR2 reads YYDKDF (reference sequence). The CDR3 has 14 residues. CDR3 coding DNA: TGTGCCACCAGCACGGACAGGGGGCAAGAGACCCAGTACTTC. This sequence encodes CATSTDRGQETQYF.

The CDR3 is CASSIRTSGGFTDTQYF. CDR3 bases: TGTGCCAGCAGCATCCGGACTAGCGGGGGGTTCACAGATACGCAGTATTTT. V gene TRBV7-2 combines with J gene TRBJ2-3; the match to TRBD2 covers 14 bases. Trimming took 5 bases from V and 2 from J; bases not matched to a gene: 6. The CDR3 is 17 residues long. The V gene's germline CDR1 is SGHTA and CDR2 FQGNSA.

In its sample, this clonotype was seen once. The CDR3 DNA reads TGTGCCAGCAGCGTAGGGGGGACAGTCTACGAGCAGTACTTC. Its translation is CASSVGGTVYEQYF. V and J are TRBV9 and TRBJ2-7; TRBD1 matches 7 bases. Germline CDR1 is SGDLS and CDR2 is YYNGEE. The V gene end was trimmed by 0 bases and the J gene end by 3 bases; junction bases not matched to a gene: 3. The CDR3 has 14 residues.

The gene calls are TRBV30 and TRBJ2-7; maybe TRBD2 (6 bases). The closer fit of TRBJ2-5 to the DNA end suggests the J call may be wrong. Germline CDR1 is GTSNPN and CDR2 is SVGIG (reference sequence). The CDR3 sequence is 14 residues long. CDR3 nucleotide sequence: TGTGCCTGGAGTGACGGGGGTTCCCAAGAGACCCAGTACTTC. It is translated as CAWSDGGSQETQYF.

Ten or more counts support this clonotype. The V call is TRBV27, the J call TRBJ2-3; 9 bases match TRBD2. Germline CDR1 and CDR2: MNHEY and SMNVEV (reference sequence). J was trimmed by 5 bases and V by 2 bases; bases with no gene match: 2. The CDR3 covers 14 residues. The chain's CDR3 is CASSLMRGGDTQYF. The CDR3 DNA follows: TGTGCCAGCAGTTTAATGCGGGGGGGAGATACGCAGTATTTT.

V gene TRBV18 combines with J gene TRBJ2-3; D not resolved. CDR3 length: 14 amino acids. Trimming cost V 5 bases and J 0 bases, with 9 bases left between them. Germline assignment: CDR1 KGHSH and CDR2 LQKENI. The chain's CDR3 is CASSAGASTDTQYF. CDR3 DNA sequence: TGTGCCAGCTCAGCAGGTGCTAGCACAGATACGCAGTATTTT.

As concerns this clonotype: The germline gene is not matched at one end of the junction; a read error may be the cause. The chain is built from TRBV20-1 and TRBJ2-4; D is uncertain. CDR1 and CDR2 (germline): DFQATT, SNEGSKA (reference sequence). The CDR3 contains 9 residues. CDR3 sequence: CRATAPGYF. The CDR3 DNA follows: TGCAGGGCTACGGCACCGGGGTACTTC.

V and J are TRBV25-1 and TRBJ1-2; D gene uncertain. Germline CDR1 is MGHDK and CDR2 is SYGVNS. V was trimmed by 4 bases and J by 8 bases, leaving 14 bases between them. The CDR3 length is 13 residues. The CDR3 is CASSGLGPRGYTF. The CDR3 DNA reads TGTGCCAGCAGTGGCCTGGGCCCCCGCGGCTACACCTTC.

The V call is TRBV30, the J call TRBJ1-5; 7 bases line up with TRBD1. Per germline, CDR1 GTSNPN and CDR2 SVGIG (reference sequence). The CDR3 length is 16 residues. V dropped 2 bases and J dropped 6; count of bases not matched to a gene: 13. DNA for the CDR3: TGTGCCTGGAGTTCAAACAGCTACAGGGGAAGTCAGCCCCAGCATTTT. Translated, it gives CAWSSNSYRGSQPQHF.

V is TRBV27 and J is TRBJ2-7; D is unclear. This CDR3 region has 16 residues. From germline, CDR1 is MNHEY and CDR2 SMNVEV (reference sequence). V was cut by 3 bases and J by 3 bases, with 18 bases left in between. The CDR3 coding sequence is TGTGCCAGCAGTTTCTCTGTAGGTGAGAACCTCTACGAGCAGTACTTC. Translation gives CASSFSVGENLYEQYF.

This clonotype occurred a few times. CDR3 residues: CASSLDRGGAETQYF. As DNA, the CDR3 is TGTGCCAGCAGTTTGGACAGGGGAGGTGCAGAGACCCAGTACTTC. The rearrangement joins TRBV12-3 or TRBV12-4 to TRBJ2-7; TRBD1 matches 9 bases. The J call may be wrong; the DNA end is better matched by TRBJ2-5. The CDR3 covers 15 residues.

This chain uses TRBV6-2 or TRBV6-3 with TRBJ2-5, with no clear D. The J call may be wrong; the DNA end is better matched by TRBJ2-7. CDR3 size: 14 residues. Germline CDR1 and CDR2: MNHEY and SVGEGT. In DNA, the CDR3 is TGTGCCAGCAGCCGTGACCATGCGCCCGCCGAGCAGTACTTC. It translates to CASSRDHAPAEQYF.

The chain links TRBV11-1 to TRBJ1-1, with 8 bases fitting TRBD1. Germline CDR1 and CDR2: SGHAT and FQDESV (reference sequence). This CDR3 region has 15 residues. V gave up 4 bases and J gave up 3 bases; unmatched junction bases: 7. CDR3 in DNA: TGTGCCAGCAGCTCAGTAGGACAGGGCCACACTGAAGCTTTCTTT. It specifies CASSSVGQGHTEAFF.

The V and J genes are TRBV28 and TRBJ1-5; D may be TRBD1 (6 bases). V was trimmed by 5 bases and J by 6 bases, leaving 14 bases between them. The CDR3 spans 14 residues. CDR1 is MDHEN and CDR2 is SYDVKM in the germline V gene. CDR3 sequence reads: CASSRQTGTQPQHF. The CDR3 DNA sequence: TGTGCCAGCAGTCGTCAGACAGGAACTCAGCCCCAGCATTTT.

The rearrangement links TRBV27 to TRBJ1-4; D remains ambiguous. Germline V gives CDR1 MNHEY, CDR2 SMNVEV (reference sequence). CDR3 length: 16 residues. The germline V and J ends were trimmed by 7 bases and 5 bases, with 20 bases remaining between them. The CDR3 DNA follows: TGTGCCAGCACCCCGGGTCGGGTCTCCGGAAATGAAAAACTGTTTTTT. This gives the protein CASTPGRVSGNEKLFF.

This clonotype was found a few times. This chain uses TRBV4-1 with TRBJ1-4; tentative D call: TRBD1 (5 bases). The CDR3 loop spans 15 amino acids. V lost 4 bases and J lost 3, with 12 bases in between. Germline CDR1 MGHRA, CDR2 YSYEKL. CDR3 sequence (DNA): TGCGCCAGCAGCCTGCTGGGGGGAGCTAATGAAAAACTGTTTTTT. Protein: CASSLLGGANEKLFF.

This clonotype appeared a few times. CDR3: CSVTRGPYEQYF. The DNA for the CDR3 is TGCAGCGTGACTAGGGGGCCCTACGAGCAGTACTTC. The chain joins TRBV29-1 to TRBJ2-7; D perhaps matches TRBD1 (7 bases). Germline V gives CDR1 SQVTM, CDR2 ANQGSEA. This CDR3 comprises 12 residues. V was cut by 6 bases and J by 2 bases, with 11 bases left in between.

The chain couples TRBV9 to TRBJ2-1; possible D gene TRBD1, 6 bases. The CDR3 runs to 15 residues. CDR1 is SGDLS and CDR2 is YYNGEE in the germline V gene. The V end was cut by 4 bases, the J end by 2 bases, with 13 bases between. CDR3 sequence: CASSIQGSPYNEQFF. For the CDR3, the DNA is TGTGCCAGCAGCATACAGGGATCACCCTACAATGAGCAGTTCTTC.

V is TRBV4-3 and J is TRBJ2-1; D possibly corresponds to TRBD1 (6 bases). Germline CDR1 reads LGHNA; CDR2 reads YSLEER. The CDR3 is made up of 15 amino acids. V gave up 1 base and J gave up 0 bases, with 7 bases separating them. The CDR3 DNA reads TGCGCCAGCAGCCAAGGGACAGCCTCCTACAATGAGCAGTTCTTC. It codes for CASSQGTASYNEQFF.

Only a few counts were recorded for this clonotype. The chain recombines TRBV12-3 or TRBV12-4 with TRBJ2-4; D possibly matches TRBD1 or TRBD2 (5 bases each). V shed 6 bases and J shed 11 bases, with 14 bases lying between them. The CDR3 contains 12 residues. CDR3 loop: CASSPSQGLQYF. CDR3 nucleotides: TGTGCCAGCAGCCCTAGCCAGGGACTTCAGTACTTC.